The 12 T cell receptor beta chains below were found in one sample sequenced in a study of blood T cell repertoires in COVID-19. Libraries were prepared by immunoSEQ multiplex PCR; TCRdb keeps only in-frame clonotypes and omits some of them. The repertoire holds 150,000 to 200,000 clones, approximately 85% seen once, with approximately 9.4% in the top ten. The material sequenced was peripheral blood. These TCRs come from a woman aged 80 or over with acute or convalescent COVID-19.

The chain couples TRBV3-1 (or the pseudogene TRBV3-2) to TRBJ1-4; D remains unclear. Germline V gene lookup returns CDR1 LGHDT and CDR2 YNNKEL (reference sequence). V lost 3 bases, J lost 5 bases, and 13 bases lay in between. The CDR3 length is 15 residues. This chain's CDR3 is CASSHLIGVNEKLFF. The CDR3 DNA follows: TGTGCCAGCAGCCACCTAATAGGAGTGAATGAAAAACTGTTTTTT.

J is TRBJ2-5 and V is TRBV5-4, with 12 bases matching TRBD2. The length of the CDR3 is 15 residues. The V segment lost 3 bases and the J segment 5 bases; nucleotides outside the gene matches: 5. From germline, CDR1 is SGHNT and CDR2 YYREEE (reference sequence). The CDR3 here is CASSSGLAGQETQYF. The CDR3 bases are TGTGCCAGCAGCTCTGGACTAGCGGGGCAGGAGACCCAGTACTTC.

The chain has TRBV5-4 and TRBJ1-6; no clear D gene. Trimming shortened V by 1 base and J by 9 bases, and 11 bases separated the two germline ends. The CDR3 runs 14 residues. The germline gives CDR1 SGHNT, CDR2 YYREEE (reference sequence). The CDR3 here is CASSLWQPGSPLHF. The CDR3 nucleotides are TGTGCCAGCAGCTTGTGGCAGCCAGGTTCACCCCTCCACTTT.

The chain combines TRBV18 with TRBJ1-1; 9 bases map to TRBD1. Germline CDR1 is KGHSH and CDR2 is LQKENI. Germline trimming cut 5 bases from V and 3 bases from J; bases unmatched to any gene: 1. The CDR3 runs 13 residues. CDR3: CASSGTGYTEAFF. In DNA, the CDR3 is TGTGCCAGCTCAGGGACAGGGTACACTGAAGCTTTCTTT. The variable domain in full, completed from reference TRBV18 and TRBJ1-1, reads NAGVMQNPRHLVRRRGQEARLRCSPMKGHSHVYWYRQLPEEGLKFMVYLQKENIIDESGMPKERFSAEFPKEGPSILRIQQVVRGDSAAYFCASSGTGYTEAFFGQGTRLTVV.

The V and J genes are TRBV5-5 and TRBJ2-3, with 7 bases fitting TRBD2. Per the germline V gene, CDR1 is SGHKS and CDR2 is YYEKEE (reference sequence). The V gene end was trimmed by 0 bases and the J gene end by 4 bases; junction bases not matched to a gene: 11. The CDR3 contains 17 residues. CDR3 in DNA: TGTGCCAGCAGCTTGGGGCCTAGCGGCCCCACACCAGATACGCAGTATTTT. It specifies CASSLGPSGPTPDTQYF.

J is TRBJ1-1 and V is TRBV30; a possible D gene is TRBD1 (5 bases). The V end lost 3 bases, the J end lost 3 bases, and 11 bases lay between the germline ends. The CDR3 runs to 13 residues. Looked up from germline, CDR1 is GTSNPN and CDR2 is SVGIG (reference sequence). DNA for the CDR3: TGTGCCTGGAGGGGCAGGGCGGACACTGAAGCTTTCTTT. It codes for CAWRGRADTEAFF.

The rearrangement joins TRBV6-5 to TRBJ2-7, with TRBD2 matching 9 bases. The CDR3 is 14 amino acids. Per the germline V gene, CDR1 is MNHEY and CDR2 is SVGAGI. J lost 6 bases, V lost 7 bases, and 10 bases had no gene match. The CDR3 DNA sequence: TGTGCCAGCACGCGGGAGGGGGGCTGGGGCGAGCAGTACTTC. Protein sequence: CASTREGGWGEQYF.

Here the CDR3 DNA reads TGTGCCAGCAGCTTAGAAGAGGGGGACTATGGCTACACCTTC. Its protein is CASSLEEGDYGYTF. This rearrangement joins TRBV7-2 to TRBJ1-2; D may be TRBD1 (6 bases). There are 14 residues in the CDR3. V lost 1 base and J lost 3, with 9 bases in between. CDR1 SGHTA and CDR2 FQGNSA come from the germline V gene.

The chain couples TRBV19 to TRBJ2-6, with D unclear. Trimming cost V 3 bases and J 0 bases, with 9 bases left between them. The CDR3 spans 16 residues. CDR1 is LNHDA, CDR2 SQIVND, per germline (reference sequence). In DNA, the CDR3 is TGTGCCAGTAGTATTAGAGGAGCCTCTGGGGCCAACGTCCTGACTTTC. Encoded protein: CASSIRGASGANVLTF. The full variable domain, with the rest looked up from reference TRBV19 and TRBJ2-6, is DGGITQSPKYLFRKEGQNVTLSCEQNLNHDAMYWYRQDPGQGLRLIYYSQIVNDFQKGDIAEGYSVSREKKESFPLTVTSAQKNPTAFYLCASSIRGASGANVLTFGAGSRLTVL.

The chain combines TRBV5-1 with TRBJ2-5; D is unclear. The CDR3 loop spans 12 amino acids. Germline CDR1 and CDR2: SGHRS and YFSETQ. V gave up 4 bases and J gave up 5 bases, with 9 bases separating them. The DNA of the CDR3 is TGCGCCAGCAGCCCAGATTGGGAGACCCAGTACTTC. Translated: CASSPDWETQYF.

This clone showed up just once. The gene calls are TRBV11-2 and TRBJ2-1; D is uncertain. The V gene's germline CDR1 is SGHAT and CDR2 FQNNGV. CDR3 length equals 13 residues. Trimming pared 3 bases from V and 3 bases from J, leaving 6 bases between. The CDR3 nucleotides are TGTGCCAGCAGCTTTGGCAGCTACAATGAGCAGTTCTTC. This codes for CASSFGSYNEQFF.

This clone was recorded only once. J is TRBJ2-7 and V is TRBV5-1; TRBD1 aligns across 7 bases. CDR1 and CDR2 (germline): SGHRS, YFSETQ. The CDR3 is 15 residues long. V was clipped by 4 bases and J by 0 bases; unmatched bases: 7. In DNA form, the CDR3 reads TGCGCCAGCAGCCATGGTGGGACAGTCTCCTACGAGCAGTACTTC. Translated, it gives CASSHGGTVSYEQYF.